The 8 T cell receptor beta chains below come from one sample, sequenced in a study of regulatory T cells in long-lasting Graves disease. Time point meaning: persistent/refractory GD, antithyroid drugs over 5 years with positive TRAb. Extracted RNA from PBMCs served as the source of the TCR library. In building TCR beta libraries, iRepertoire HTBI primers were used together with Arm-PCR of CDR3 regions. TCRdb reprocessed the multiplex PCR reads with MiXCR, giving one entry per CDR3 protein. Among 500,000 to 800,000 distinct CDR3 sequences, roughly 30% were seen once, and the ten largest hold about 42%. The sequencing used peripheral blood mononuclear cells (PBMCs), collected when the disease was refractory, from a patient treated with antithyroid drugs. Receptors were obtained from a female donor with Graves disease.

This sequence joins TRBV28 and TRBJ1-2; D is possibly TRBD1 (6 bases). Germline CDR1 MDHEN, CDR2 SYDVKM. Trimming took 5 bases from V and 4 from J, leaving 8 bases between them. The CDR3 is made up of 12 amino acids. CDR3 residues: CASSMGAYGYTF. In nucleotides, the CDR3 is TGTGCCAGCAGTATGGGGGCCTATGGCTACACCTTC.

This clonotype was recorded at least ten times. This chain links TRBV20-1 with TRBJ2-5; D gene unclear. V lost 1 base, J lost 1 base, and 10 bases lay in between. Germline CDR1 and CDR2: DFQATT and SNEGSKA (reference sequence). This CDR3 spans 14 amino acids. The CDR3 spells CSARGASPQETQYF. CDR3 coding DNA: TGCAGTGCTAGAGGTGCGAGCCCCCAAGAGACCCAGTACTTC.

The chain uses TRBV11-2 and TRBJ2-7; the match to TRBD1 covers 9 bases. Trimming cost V 5 bases and J 7 bases; bases outside gene matches: 12. Per the germline V gene, CDR1 is SGHAT and CDR2 is FQNNGV. There are 15 residues in the CDR3. Here the CDR3 DNA reads TGTGCCAGCAGCCCCCAAACAGGGGGCACGTGGGAGCAGTACTTC. It specifies CASSPQTGGTWEQYF. Filled out from reference TRBV11-2 and TRBJ2-7, the complete variable domain reads EAGVAQSPRYKIIEKRQSVAFWCNPISGHATLYWYQQILGQGPKLLIQFQNNGVVDDSQLPKDRFSAERLKGVDSTLKIQPAKLEDSAVYLCASSPQTGGTWEQYFGPGTRLTVT.

J is TRBJ1-5 and V is TRBV7-2, with D perhaps matching TRBD1 (5 bases). With 0 bases removed from V and 10 bases from J, the gap between germline ends came to 10 bases. The CDR3 has 13 residues. Germline V lookup: CDR1 SGHTA, CDR2 FQGNSA. Here the CDR3 DNA reads TGTGCCAGCAGCTTAGCGTGGGGGGAACCCCAGCATTTT. This encodes CASSLAWGEPQHF.

CDR3 amino acids: CASSESPFYEQYF. CDR3 DNA: TGTGCCAGCAGTGAAAGCCCGTTTTACGAGCAGTACTTC. J is TRBJ2-7 and V is TRBV6-1; D not resolved. The V gene's germline CDR1 is MNHNS and CDR2 SASEGT. V lost 2 bases and J lost 4, with 9 bases in between. The CDR3 spans 13 residues.

This clonotype was seen repeatedly, ten times or more. The chain joins TRBV12-3 or TRBV12-4 to TRBJ2-7, with a weak D call TRBD2 (6 bases). CDR3 size: 14 residues. V was clipped by 4 bases and J by 4 bases, with 14 bases between them. CDR3 DNA: TGTGCCAGCAGTTCAGAGTTCCTAGCGTACGAGCAGTACTTC. Translating gives CASSSEFLAYEQYF.

This clonotype was seen many times. The chain combines TRBV20-1 with TRBJ1-2; no reliable D call. CDR1 is DFQATT, CDR2 SNEGSKA, per germline (reference sequence). CDR3 size: 13 residues. Trimming removed 3 bases from V and 0 bases from J, with 8 bases in between. The CDR3 DNA reads as TGCAGTGCTAGGTCCGCAGCTAACTATGGCTACACCTTC. This sequence encodes CSARSAANYGYTF.

This sequence joins TRBV9 and TRBJ1-2; D remains unclear. CDR1 and CDR2 (germline): SGDLS, YYNGEE. The CDR3 is 14 amino acids. Between the trimmed V and J ends, which lost 0 bases and 5 bases, there was a span of 11 bases. CDR3 residues: CASSVDPSSYGYTF. The CDR3 DNA follows: TGTGCCAGCAGCGTAGATCCGTCGAGTTATGGCTACACCTTC.